Listed below are T cell receptor beta chains from one sample, sequenced in a study of T cell clonotyping in hematopoietic cell transplantation. Sequencing was performed with immunoSEQ multiplex PCR; in TCRdb, only in-frame clones are kept and a portion is missing. The data hold over 5,000 clones, with approximately 87% observed a single time. The starting material was peripheral blood mononuclear cells, obtained 100 days after allogeneic stem cell transplant. Receptor source: a female patient between 40 and 50 years old who had an allogeneic stem cell transplant from a related donor, so the T cells may come from the graft donor. Some clones in this sample may be carry-over from other donors' samples. Each CDR3 is given without its conserved first and last residue.

V gene,J gene,CDR3 protein
TRBV6-6,TRBJ2-7,ASSYSTESYEQY
TRBV5-1,TRBJ1-2,ASSPGDYGYT
TRBV11-2,TRBJ2-6,ASRGTGGRGANVLT
TRBV7-2,TRBJ2-3,ASSSRASGTDTQY
TRBV5-1,TRBJ2-7,ASSLAAGLTTYEQY
TRBV28,TRBJ1-4,ASRTTGPNEKLF
TRBV7-6,TRBJ2-3,ASSTRDSPLGADTQY
TRBV9,TRBJ1-1,ASSVVTVTEAF
TRBV13,TRBJ2-7,ASSLEGGPNEQY
TRBV18,TRBJ1-5,ASSPAIGGDQPQH
TRBV7-8,TRBJ2-2,ASTESGHNTGELF
TRBV18,TRBJ2-1,ASSPSTGANNEQF
TRBV14,TRBJ2-3,ASSQDSLAGGRDTQY
TRBV28,TRBJ1-3,ATIRHLSGNTIY